What follows is one T cell receptor (beta chain) and its context. This sample was included in a study of blood T cell repertoires in COVID-19. Overall study: The study drew acute and convalescent COVID-19 samples from the United States, Italy and Spain.

The CDR3 spans 15 residues. Germline lookup yields CDR1 MNHEY and CDR2 SVGAGI. With V trimmed by 6 bases and J by 2 bases, 5 bases remained unmatched. Assay used: immunoSEQ multiplex PCR; TCRdb lists only in-frame clones, some missing. The profile covers roughly 80,000 clones, with 65% to 85% appearing a single time and 3.5% to 4% taken by the ten largest. This chain links TRBV6-5 with TRBJ2-1; 9 bases map to TRBD1. The source is a man aged 50 or older with acute or convalescent COVID-19. Material for sequencing was peripheral blood. CDR3 residues: CASRLQGAAYNEQFF. The CDR3 coding sequence is TGTGCCAGCAGGCTACAGGGGGCTGCCTACAATGAGCAGTTCTTC.